One sample yielded the 5 T cell receptor beta chains listed below, sequenced in a study of blood T cell repertoires in COVID-19 (dated by TCRdb to about 2020). To prepare the library, the immunoSEQ multiplex PCR assay was applied. TCRdb limited this immuneACCESS table to in-frame rearrangements with V and J called. A share of clones is missing; checked studies link under half to unresolved V genes, and the rest is unexplained. The sample table holds 95,000 to 100,000 clones, of which around 87% were seen once. The ten largest account for about 9.9% of the sample. Sequencing was performed on peripheral blood. The receptors stem from a woman aged 25-40 years with acute or convalescent COVID-19.

J is TRBJ1-4 and V is TRBV4-1; D is unresolved. Germline V gene lookup returns CDR1 MGHRA and CDR2 YSYEKL. Trimming pared 0 bases from V and 12 bases from J, leaving 20 bases between. The CDR3 is 16 amino acids. The chain's CDR3 is CASSQDRTATSGELFF. The CDR3 coding sequence is TGCGCCAGCAGCCAAGATCGGACGGCGACTAGTGGGGAACTGTTTTTT.

The chain is built from TRBV7-9 and TRBJ1-4, with D possibly matching TRBD1 (6 bases). This CDR3 is 13 amino acids long. The germline V gene has CDR1 SEHNR and CDR2 FQNEAQ (reference sequence). Between the trimmed V and J ends, which lost 7 bases and 3 bases, there was a span of 9 bases. CDR3 DNA: TGTGCCAGCATGGGGGCGGCTAATGAAAAACTGTTTTTT. Its protein product is CASMGAANEKLFF.

The gene calls are TRBV4-2 and TRBJ1-4; no firm D call. V lost 6 bases and J lost 3, with 8 bases in between. The CDR3 is made up of 13 amino acids. Looked up from germline, CDR1 is LGHNA and CDR2 is YNFKEQ. The CDR3: CASSPVPNEKLFF. The CDR3 DNA sequence: TGTGCCAGCAGTCCAGTACCTAATGAAAAACTGTTTTTT.

The chain employs TRBV9 and TRBJ1-1; D is ambiguous. Trimming shortened V by 2 bases and J by 3 bases, and 11 bases separated the two germline ends. This CDR3 has 14 residues. The germline V gene has CDR1 SGDLS and CDR2 YYNGEE. The CDR3 sequence is CASSVGHLDTEAFF. Here the CDR3 DNA reads TGTGCCAGCAGCGTTGGGCACTTGGACACTGAAGCTTTCTTT.

The gene calls are TRBV15 and TRBJ1-5; D is unresolved. V was pared by 1 base and J by 4 bases, with 17 bases between. The germline CDR1 and CDR2 sequences are LNHNV and YYDKDF (reference sequence). CDR3 length equals 17 residues. CDR3 nucleotide sequence: TGTGCCACCAGCAGAGGGAACCCAGGAAGCGGGAATCAGCCCCAGCATTTT. It translates to CATSRGNPGSGNQPQHF.